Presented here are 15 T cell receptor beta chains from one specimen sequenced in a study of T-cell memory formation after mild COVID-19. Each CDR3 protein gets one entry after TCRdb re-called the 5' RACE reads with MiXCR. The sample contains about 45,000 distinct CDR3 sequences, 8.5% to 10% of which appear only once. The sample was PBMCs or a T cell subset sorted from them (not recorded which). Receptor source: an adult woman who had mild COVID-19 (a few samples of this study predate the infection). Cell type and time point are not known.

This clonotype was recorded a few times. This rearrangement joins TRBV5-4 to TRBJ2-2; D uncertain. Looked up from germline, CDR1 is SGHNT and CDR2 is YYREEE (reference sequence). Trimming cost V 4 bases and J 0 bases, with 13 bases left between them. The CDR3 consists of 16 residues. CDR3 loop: CASSPDISPNTGELFF. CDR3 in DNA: TGTGCCAGCAGCCCCGACATCTCGCCGAACACCGGGGAGCTGTTTTTT.

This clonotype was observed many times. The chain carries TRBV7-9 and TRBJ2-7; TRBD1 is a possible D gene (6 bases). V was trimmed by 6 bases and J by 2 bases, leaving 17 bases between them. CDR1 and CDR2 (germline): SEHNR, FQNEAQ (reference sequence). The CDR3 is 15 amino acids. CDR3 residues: CASRPQGQGTYEQYF. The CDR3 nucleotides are TGTGCCAGCAGACCGCAGGGGCAGGGAACCTACGAGCAGTACTTC.

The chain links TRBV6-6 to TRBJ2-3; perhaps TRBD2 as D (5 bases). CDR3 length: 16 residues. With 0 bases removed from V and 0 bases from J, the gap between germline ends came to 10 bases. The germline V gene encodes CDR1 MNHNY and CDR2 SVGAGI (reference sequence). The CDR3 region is CASSYSAASSTDTQYF. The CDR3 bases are TGTGCCAGCAGTTACTCAGCGGCTTCTAGCACAGATACGCAGTATTTT.

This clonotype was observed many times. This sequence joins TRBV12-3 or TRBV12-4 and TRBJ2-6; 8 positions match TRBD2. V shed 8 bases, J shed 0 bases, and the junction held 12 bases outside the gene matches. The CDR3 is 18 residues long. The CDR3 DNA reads TGTGCCAGCCTAAAGAGCGGGAGAATCTACTCTGGGGCCAACGTCCTGACTTTC. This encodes CASLKSGRIYSGANVLTF.

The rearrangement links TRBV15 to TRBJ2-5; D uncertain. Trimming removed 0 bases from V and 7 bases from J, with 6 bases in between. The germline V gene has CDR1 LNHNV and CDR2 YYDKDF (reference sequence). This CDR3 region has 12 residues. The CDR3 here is CATSREHLTQYF. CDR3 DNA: TGTGCCACCAGCAGAGAACACCTGACCCAGTACTTC.

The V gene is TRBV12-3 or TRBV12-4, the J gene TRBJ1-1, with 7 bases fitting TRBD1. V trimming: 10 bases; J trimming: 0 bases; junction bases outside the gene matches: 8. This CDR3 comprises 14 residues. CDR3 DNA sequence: TGTGCCACACGAAACAGGGGCCTGAACACTGAAGCTTTCTTT. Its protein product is CATRNRGLNTEAFF.

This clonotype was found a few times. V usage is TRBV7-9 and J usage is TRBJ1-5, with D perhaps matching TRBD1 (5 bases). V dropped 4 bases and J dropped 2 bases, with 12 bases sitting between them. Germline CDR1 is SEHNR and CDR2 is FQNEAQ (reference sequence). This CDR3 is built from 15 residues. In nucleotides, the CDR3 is TGTGCCAGCAGCTCCGATTCCAGGGGCAATCAGCCCCAGCATTTT. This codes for CASSSDSRGNQPQHF. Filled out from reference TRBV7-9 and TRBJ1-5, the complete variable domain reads DTGVSQNPRHKITKRGQNVTFRCDPISEHNRLYWYRQTLGQGPEFLTYFQNEAQLEKSRLLSDRFSAERPKGSFSTLEIQRTEQGDSAMYLCASSSDSRGNQPQHFGDGTRLSIL.

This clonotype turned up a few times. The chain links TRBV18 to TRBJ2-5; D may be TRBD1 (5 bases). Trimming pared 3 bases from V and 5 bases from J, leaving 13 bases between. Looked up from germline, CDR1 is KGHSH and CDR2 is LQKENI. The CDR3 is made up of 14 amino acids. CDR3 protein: CASSPGHGAETQYF. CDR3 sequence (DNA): TGTGCCAGCTCACCCGGACACGGAGCCGAGACCCAGTACTTC. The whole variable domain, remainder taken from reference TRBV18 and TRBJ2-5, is NAGVMQNPRHLVRRRGQEARLRCSPMKGHSHVYWYRQLPEEGLKFMVYLQKENIIDESGMPKERFSAEFPKEGPSILRIQQVVRGDSAAYFCASSPGHGAETQYFGPGTRLLVL.

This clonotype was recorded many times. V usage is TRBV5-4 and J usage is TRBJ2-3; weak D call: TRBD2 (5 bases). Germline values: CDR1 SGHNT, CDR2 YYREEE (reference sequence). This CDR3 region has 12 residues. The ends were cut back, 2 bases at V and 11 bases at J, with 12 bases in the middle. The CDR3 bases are TGTGCCAGCAGCTTCTCGGGGTTGGGGCAGTATTTT. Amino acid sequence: CASSFSGLGQYF.

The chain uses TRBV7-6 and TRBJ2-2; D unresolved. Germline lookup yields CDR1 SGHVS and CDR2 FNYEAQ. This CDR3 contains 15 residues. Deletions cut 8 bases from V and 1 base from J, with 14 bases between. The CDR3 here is CASVLGSGNTGELFF. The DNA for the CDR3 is TGTGCCAGCGTGCTGGGTTCTGGGAACACCGGGGAGCTGTTTTTT.

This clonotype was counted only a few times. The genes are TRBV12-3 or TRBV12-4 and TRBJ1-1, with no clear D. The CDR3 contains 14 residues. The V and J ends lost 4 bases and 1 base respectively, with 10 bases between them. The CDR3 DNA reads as TGTGCCAGCAGTTCAGGTTGGCGGAACACTGAAGCTTTCTTT. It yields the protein CASSSGWRNTEAFF.

CDR3 sequence reads: CASSLTGEGNSPLHF. Here the CDR3 DNA reads TGTGCCAGCAGTTTGACAGGGGAGGGTAATTCACCCCTCCACTTT. The chain recombines TRBV6-5 with TRBJ1-6, with 8 bases identical to TRBD1. The CDR3 is 15 amino acids. Germline-derived CDR1 and CDR2 are MNHEY and SVGAGI. The V and J ends lost 4 bases and 6 bases, in that order; junction bases with no gene match: 5.

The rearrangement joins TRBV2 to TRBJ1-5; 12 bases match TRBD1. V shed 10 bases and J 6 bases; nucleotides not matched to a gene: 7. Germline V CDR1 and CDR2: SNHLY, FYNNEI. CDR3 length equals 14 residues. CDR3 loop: CATSRDRGPQPQHF. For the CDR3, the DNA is TGTGCCACCAGCCGGGACAGGGGGCCTCAGCCCCAGCATTTT. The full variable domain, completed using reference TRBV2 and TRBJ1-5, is EPEVTQTPSHQVTQMGQEVILRCVPISNHLYFYWYRQILGQKVEFLVSFYNNEISEKSEIFDDQFSVERPDGSNFTLKIRSTKLEDSAMYFCATSRDRGPQPQHFGDGTRLSIL.

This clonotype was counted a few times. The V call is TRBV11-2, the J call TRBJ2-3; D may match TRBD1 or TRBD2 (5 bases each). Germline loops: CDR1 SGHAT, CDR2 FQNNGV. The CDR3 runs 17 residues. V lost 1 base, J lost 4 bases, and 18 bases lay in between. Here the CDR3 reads CASSLGLAGSRSDTQYF. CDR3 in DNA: TGTGCCAGCAGCTTAGGGCTGGCAGGGAGTCGATCAGATACGCAGTATTTT.

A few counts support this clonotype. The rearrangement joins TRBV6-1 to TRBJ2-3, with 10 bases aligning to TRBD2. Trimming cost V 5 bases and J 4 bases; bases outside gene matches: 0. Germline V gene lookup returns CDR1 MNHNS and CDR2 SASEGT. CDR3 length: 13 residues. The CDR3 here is CASSSGGADTQYF. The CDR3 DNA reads TGTGCCAGCAGTAGCGGGGGGGCAGATACGCAGTATTTT.